The clone carrying this T cell receptor (beta chain) has only a few counts. The sample belongs to a study of blood T cell repertoires in COVID-19. Sequenced by immunoSEQ multiplex PCR; TCRdb stores in-frame clones only, minus some. The table records roughly 200,000 clones, approximately 80% of them present only once. The CDR3 spans 16 residues. Losses at the gene ends were 5 bases for V and 7 bases for J; bases not matched to a gene: 16. The germline CDR1 and CDR2 sequences are MGHRA and YSYEKL. This receptor was obtained from a woman aged 80 or over with COVID-19, enrolled during active disease. V usage is TRBV4-1 and J usage is TRBJ1-2; 7 bases are a match to TRBD1. Sequencing input: peripheral blood. CDR3 in DNA: TGCGCCAGCAGCGTCCTACAGGGGACAAATCTTCTTGGCTACACCTTC. Translating gives CASSVLQGTNLLGYTF.